A single T cell receptor beta chain is shown here with its context. What it binds is not known. The time point: newly diagnosed, previously untreated cHL patient sample. The authors purified CD4+ T cells from thawed PBMCs by magnetic negative selection. The data were produced by immunoSEQ multiplex PCR, yet TCRdb's version contains in-frame clones alone and is incomplete. This table has more than 15,000 clones, around 93% appearing once. V lost 3 bases, J lost 7 bases, and 9 bases lay in between. The CDR3 contains 12 residues. The germline gives CDR1 SGHAT, CDR2 FQNNGV. This sample stems from a study of PD-1 blockade in classical Hodgkin lymphoma. General observations from the study: Reported findings placed baseline TCR diversity lower in newly diagnosed patients (compared with healthy donors). What drove the repertoire differences, possibly disease activity or prior therapy, has not been defined.

Sequenced material: CD4+ T cells from blood. V usage is TRBV11-2 and J usage is TRBJ1-2, with D perhaps TRBD1 (5 bases). The sequence was collected from a human donor with classical Hodgkin lymphoma. The CDR3: CASSFPGGGYTF. DNA for the CDR3: TGTGCCAGCAGCTTCCCCGGGGGTGGCTACACCTTC.